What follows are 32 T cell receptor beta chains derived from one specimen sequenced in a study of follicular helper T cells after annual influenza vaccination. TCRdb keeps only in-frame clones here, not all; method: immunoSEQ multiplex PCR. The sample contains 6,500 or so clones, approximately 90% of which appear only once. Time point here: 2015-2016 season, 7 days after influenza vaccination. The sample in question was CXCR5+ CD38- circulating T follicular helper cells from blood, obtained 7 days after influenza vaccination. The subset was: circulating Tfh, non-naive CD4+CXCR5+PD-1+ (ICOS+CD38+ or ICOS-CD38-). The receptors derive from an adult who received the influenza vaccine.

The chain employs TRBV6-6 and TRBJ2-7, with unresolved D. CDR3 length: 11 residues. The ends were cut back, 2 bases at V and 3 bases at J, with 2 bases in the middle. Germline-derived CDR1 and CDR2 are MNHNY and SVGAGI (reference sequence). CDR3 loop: CASSYDYEQYF. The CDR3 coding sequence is TGTGCCAGCAGTTACGACTACGAGCAGTACTTC.

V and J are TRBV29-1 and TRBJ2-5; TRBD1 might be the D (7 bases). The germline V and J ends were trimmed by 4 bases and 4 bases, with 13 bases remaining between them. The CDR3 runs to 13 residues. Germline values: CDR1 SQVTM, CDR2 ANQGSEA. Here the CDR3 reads CSVAQGRGETQYF. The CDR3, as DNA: TGCAGCGTTGCACAGGGGCGGGGAGAGACCCAGTACTTC.

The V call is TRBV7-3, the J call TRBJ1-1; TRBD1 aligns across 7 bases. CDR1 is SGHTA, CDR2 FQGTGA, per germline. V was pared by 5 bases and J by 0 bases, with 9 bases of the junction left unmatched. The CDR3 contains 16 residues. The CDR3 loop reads CASSIYTGVMNTEAFF. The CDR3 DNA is TGTGCCAGCAGCATATATACAGGGGTTATGAACACTGAAGCTTTCTTT.

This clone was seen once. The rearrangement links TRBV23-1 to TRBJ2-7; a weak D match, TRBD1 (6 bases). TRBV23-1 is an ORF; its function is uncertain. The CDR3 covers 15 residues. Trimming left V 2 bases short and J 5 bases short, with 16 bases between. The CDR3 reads CASSQKHRVSDEQYF. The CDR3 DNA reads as TGCGCCAGCAGTCAAAAGCACAGGGTATCCGACGAGCAGTACTTC.

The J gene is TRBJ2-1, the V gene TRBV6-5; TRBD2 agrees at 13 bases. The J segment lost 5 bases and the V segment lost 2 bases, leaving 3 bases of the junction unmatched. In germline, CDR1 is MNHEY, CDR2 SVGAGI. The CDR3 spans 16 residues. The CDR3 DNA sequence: TGTGCCAGCAGTTACGCGGGACTAGCGGGAAACAATGAGCAGTTCTTC. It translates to CASSYAGLAGNNEQFF.

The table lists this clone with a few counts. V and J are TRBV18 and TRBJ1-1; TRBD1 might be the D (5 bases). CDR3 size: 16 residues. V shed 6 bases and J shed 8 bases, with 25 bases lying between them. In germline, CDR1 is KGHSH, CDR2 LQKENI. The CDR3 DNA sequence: TGTGCCAGCTCCCCCCCAGAGGGCAGGGATACGCCGGAAGCTTTCTTT. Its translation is CASSPPEGRDTPEAFF.

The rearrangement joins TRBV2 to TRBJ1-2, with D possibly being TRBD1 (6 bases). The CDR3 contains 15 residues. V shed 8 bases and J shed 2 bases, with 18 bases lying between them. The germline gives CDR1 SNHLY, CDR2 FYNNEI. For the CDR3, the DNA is TGTGCCAGCCGGGGGCAGCCCGGCCTAAACTATGGCTACACCTTC. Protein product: CASRGQPGLNYGYTF.

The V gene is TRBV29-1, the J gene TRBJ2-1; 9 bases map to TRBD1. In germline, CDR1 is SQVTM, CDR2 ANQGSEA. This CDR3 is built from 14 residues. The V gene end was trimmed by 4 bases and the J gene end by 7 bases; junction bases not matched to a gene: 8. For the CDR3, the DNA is TGCAGCGTTGCAACCGGGACAGGGAGTAATGAGCAGTTCTTC. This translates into CSVATGTGSNEQFF.

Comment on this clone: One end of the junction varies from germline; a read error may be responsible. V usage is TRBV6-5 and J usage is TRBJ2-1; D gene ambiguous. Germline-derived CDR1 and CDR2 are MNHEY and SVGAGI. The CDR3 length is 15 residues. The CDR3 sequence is CASSDSPLDDNEQFF. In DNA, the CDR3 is TGTGCCAGCAGTGACTCCCCCCTTGACGACAATGAGCAGTTCTTC.

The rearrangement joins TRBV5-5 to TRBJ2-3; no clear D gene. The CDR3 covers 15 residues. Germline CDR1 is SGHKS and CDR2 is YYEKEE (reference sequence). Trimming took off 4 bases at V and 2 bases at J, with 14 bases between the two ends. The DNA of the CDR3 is TGTGCCAGCAGCCCCCGGGCTACTACCACAGATACGCAGTATTTT. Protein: CASSPRATTTDTQYF.

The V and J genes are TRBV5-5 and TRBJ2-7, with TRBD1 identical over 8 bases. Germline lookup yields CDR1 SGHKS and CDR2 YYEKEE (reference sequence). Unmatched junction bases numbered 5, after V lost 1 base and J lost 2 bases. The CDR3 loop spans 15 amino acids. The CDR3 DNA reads TGTGCCAGCAGCTTGACAGGGGGAAAGACCTACGAGCAGTACTTC. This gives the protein CASSLTGGKTYEQYF.

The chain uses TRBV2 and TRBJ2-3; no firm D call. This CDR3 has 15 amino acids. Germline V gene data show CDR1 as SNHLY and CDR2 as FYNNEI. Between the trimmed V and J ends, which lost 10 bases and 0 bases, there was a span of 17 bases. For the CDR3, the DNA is TGTGCCACCTCTAACCCGGCGGTCAGCACAGATACGCAGTATTTT. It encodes CATSNPAVSTDTQYF.

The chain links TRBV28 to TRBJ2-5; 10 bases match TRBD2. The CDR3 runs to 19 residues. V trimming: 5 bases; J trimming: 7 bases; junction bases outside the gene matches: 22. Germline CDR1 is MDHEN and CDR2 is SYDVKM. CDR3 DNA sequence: TGTGCCAGCAGTCCGCTAGCTAGCGGGAGTCAAGGGGCCAGGGTGACCCAGTACTTC. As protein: CASSPLASGSQGARVTQYF.

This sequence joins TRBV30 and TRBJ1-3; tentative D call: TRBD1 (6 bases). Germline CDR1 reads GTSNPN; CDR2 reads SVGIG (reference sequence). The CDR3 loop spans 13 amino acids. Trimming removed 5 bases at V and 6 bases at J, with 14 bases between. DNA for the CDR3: TGTGCCTGGGGGACTACAGGGATAAACACCATATATTTT. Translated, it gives CAWGTTGINTIYF. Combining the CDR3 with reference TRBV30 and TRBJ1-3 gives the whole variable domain SQTIHQWPATLVQPVGSPLSLECTVEGTSNPNLYWYRQAAGRGLQLLFYSVGIGQISSEVPQNLSASRPQDRQFILSSKKLLLSDSGFYLCAWGTTGINTIYFGEGSWLTVV.

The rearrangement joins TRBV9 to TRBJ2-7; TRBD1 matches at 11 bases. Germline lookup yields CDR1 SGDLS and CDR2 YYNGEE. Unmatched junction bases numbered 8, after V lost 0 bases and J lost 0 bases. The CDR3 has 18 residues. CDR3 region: CASSVGTGGPYSSYEQYF. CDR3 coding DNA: TGTGCCAGCAGCGTAGGGACAGGGGGCCCCTACAGCTCCTACGAGCAGTACTTC.

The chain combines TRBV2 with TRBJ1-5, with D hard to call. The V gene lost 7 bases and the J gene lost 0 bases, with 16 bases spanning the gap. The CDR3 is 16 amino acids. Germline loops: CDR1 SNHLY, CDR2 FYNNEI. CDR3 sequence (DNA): TGTGCCAGCACAGGATCGGCCTTTTATAGCAATCAGCCCCAGCATTTT. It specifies CASTGSAFYSNQPQHF.

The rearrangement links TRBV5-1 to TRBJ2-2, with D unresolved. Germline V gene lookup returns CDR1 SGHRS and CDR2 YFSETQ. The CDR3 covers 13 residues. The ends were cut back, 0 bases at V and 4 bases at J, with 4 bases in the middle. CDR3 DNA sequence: TGCGCCAGCAGCTTGGCATTCACCGGGGAGCTGTTTTTT. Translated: CASSLAFTGELFF.

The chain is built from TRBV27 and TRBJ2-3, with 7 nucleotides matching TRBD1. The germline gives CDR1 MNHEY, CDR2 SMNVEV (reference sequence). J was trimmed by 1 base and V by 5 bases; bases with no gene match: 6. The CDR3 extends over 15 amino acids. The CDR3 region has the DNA TGTGCCAGCAGTCTAACAGGGGTCGGCACAGATACGCAGTATTTT. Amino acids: CASSLTGVGTDTQYF.

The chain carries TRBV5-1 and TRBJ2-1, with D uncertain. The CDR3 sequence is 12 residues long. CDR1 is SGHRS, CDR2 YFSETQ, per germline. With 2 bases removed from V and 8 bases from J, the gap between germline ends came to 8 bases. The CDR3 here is CASSFVGYEQFF. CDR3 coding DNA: TGCGCCAGCAGCTTTGTTGGTTATGAGCAGTTCTTC.

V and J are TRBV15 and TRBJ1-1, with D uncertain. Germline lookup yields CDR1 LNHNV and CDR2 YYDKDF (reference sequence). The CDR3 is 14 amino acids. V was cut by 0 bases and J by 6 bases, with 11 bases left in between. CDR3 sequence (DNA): TGTGCCACCAGCAGAGATCCGGGGAGCGCTGAAGCTTTCTTT. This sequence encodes CATSRDPGSAEAFF.

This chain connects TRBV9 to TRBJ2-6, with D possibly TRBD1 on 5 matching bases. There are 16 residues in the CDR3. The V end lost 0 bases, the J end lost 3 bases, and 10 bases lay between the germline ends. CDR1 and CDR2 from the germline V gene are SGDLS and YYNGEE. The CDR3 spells CASSVGSRVGANVLTF. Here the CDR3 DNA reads TGTGCCAGCAGCGTAGGCAGCAGGGTTGGGGCCAACGTCCTGACTTTC.

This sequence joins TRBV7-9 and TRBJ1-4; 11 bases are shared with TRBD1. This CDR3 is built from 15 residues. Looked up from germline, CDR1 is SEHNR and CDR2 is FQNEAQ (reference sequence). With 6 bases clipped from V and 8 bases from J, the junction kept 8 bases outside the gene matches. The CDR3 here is CASSSRGQGDEKLFF. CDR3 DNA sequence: TGTGCCAGCAGTAGCCGGGGACAGGGGGACGAAAAACTGTTTTTT.

This chain's CDR3 is CASSPPGQNEKLFF. CDR3 sequence (DNA): TGTGCCAGTAGTCCCCCGGGACAGAATGAAAAACTGTTTTTT. This chain uses TRBV19 with TRBJ1-4, with 7 bases aligning to TRBD1. J lost 5 bases, V lost 5 bases, and 5 bases had no gene match. The CDR3 runs 14 residues. The germline gives CDR1 LNHDA, CDR2 SQIVND (reference sequence).

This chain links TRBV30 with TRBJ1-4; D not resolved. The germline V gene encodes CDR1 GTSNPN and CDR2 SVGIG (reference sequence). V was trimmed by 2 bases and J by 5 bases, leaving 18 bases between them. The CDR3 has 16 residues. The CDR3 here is CAWSNPETTENEKLFF. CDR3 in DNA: TGTGCCTGGAGTAACCCAGAAACCACAGAAAATGAAAAACTGTTTTTT.

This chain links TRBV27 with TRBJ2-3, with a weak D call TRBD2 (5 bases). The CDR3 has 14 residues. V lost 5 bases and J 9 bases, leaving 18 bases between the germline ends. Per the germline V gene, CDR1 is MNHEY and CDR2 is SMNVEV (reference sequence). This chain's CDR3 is CASSPSGLRRTQYF. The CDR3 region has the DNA TGTGCCAGCAGTCCGAGCGGATTGAGGCGAACGCAGTATTTT.

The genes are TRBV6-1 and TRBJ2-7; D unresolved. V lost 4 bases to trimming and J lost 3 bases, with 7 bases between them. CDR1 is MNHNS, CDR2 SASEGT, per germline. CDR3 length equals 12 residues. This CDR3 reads CASSAYGYEQYF. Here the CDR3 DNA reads TGTGCCAGCAGTGCCTACGGCTACGAGCAGTACTTC.

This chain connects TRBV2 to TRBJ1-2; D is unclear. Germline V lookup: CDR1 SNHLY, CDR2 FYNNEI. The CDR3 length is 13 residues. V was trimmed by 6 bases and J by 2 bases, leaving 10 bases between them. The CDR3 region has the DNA TGTGCCAGCAGCCCGCGTCAGAACTATGGCTACACCTTC. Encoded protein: CASSPRQNYGYTF.

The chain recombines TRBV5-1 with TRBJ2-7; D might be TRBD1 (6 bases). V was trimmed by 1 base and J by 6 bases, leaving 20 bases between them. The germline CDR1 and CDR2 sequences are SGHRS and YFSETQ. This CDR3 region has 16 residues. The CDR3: CASSLRPDRISTEQYF. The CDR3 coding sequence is TGCGCCAGCAGCTTGCGTCCCGACAGGATAAGTACCGAGCAGTACTTC.

CDR3 sequence (DNA): TGTGCCAGCAGTGAAAGTACGCTCGGGGCCAAAAACATTCAGTACTTC. Protein product: CASSESTLGAKNIQYF. V usage is TRBV2 and J usage is TRBJ2-4; D call uncertain. From germline, CDR1 is SNHLY and CDR2 FYNNEI. The CDR3 length is 16 residues. Trimming stripped 2 bases from V and 1 base from J, with 12 bases between.

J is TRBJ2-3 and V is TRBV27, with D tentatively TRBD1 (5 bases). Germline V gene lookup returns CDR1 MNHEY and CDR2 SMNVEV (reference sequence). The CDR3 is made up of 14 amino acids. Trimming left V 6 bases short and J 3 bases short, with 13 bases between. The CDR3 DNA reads TGTGCCAGCAGCCTAGACAGACTTACAGATACGCAGTATTTT. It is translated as CASSLDRLTDTQYF.

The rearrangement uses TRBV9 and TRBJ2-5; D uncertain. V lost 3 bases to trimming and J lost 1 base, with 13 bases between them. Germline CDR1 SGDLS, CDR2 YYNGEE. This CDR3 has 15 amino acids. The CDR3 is CASSAHLGAQETQYF. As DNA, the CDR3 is TGTGCCAGCAGCGCCCACTTGGGCGCCCAAGAGACCCAGTACTTC.

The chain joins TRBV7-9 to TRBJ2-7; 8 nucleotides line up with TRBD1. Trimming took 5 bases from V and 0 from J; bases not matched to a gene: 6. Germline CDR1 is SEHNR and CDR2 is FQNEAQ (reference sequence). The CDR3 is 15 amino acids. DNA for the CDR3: TGTGCCAGCAGCGGATCGGGACAGGTCTCCTACGAGCAGTACTTC. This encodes CASSGSGQVSYEQYF.